This T cell receptor (beta chain) was recorded in a study of T cell responses to AZD1222 COVID-19 vaccine. Generated by immunoSEQ multiplex PCR, the TCRdb table keeps only in-frame clones and is missing some. The data contain about 120,000 clones, 85% to 95% of them seen just once; the ten biggest clones take up around 5%. The trim removed 7 bases at V and 2 bases at J, leaving 8 bases unmatched. The CDR3 length is 15 residues. Per germline, CDR1 MNHEY and CDR2 SMNVEV (reference sequence). The receptor comes from an adult who received the AZD1222 COVID-19 vaccine. The starting material was peripheral blood, obtained 28 days after the second AZD1222 dose. The chain combines TRBV27 with TRBJ1-2; 9 nucleotides align to TRBD1. CDR3: CASNARGQGNYGYTF. The CDR3 DNA reads TGTGCCAGCAATGCAAGGGGACAGGGAAACTATGGCTACACCTTC.